Listed here are 3 T cell receptor beta chains from one sample, sequenced in a study of T cells in Graves' hyperthyroidism and ophthalmopathy. RNA transcripts served as the template for amplifying TCR beta CDR3 regions. Carried out on the TCR CDR3, a first-round RT-PCR used the HTBI primer set. Using its own MiXCR run on the multiplex PCR reads, TCRdb lists one record per CDR3 protein. Of 700,000 to 850,000 distinct CDR3 sequences listed, around a third are singletons. Material for sequencing was blood. The receptors were sampled from a woman in her forties with Graves' hyperthyroidism.

This clonotype was seen at least ten times. V usage is TRBV7-9 and J usage is TRBJ1-5; 9 nucleotides agree with TRBD1. The germline V gene encodes CDR1 SEHNR and CDR2 FQNEAQ (reference sequence). The ends lost 5 bases at V and 7 bases at J; junction bases unmatched: 3. The CDR3 is 13 amino acids. The CDR3 coding sequence is TGTGCCAGCAGCCCGACAGGGGGGCAGCCCCAGCATTTT. This translates into CASSPTGGQPQHF.

The chain combines TRBV7-9 with TRBJ1-1, with 11 bases that match TRBD1. With 4 bases clipped from V and 11 bases from J, the junction kept 9 bases outside the gene matches. The CDR3 is 14 amino acids. Germline V lookup: CDR1 SEHNR, CDR2 FQNEAQ (reference sequence). The CDR3 reads CASSSRTGGDGAFF. The CDR3 DNA reads TGTGCCAGCAGCTCTCGGACAGGGGGCGACGGGGCTTTCTTT.

There are many counts of this clonotype. The rearrangement links TRBV10-2 to TRBJ1-2, with D possibly matching TRBD1 (5 bases). Deletions cut 5 bases from V and 5 bases from J, with 9 bases between. Germline CDR1 and CDR2: WSHSY and SAAADI. The CDR3 covers 12 residues. The CDR3 bases are TGCGCCAGCAGTTATCAGGGTTATGGCTACACCTTC. It codes for CASSYQGYGYTF.